This is a list of T cell receptor beta chains from one sample in a study of blood T cell repertoires in COVID-19. The assay was immunoSEQ multiplex PCR, and TCRdb's table has in-frame clones only and misses some. The sample has 91,000 or so clones; 80% to 90% are singletons. Source material: peripheral blood. The receptors were sampled from a human donor in a cohort sampled during active COVID-19. Each CDR3 is given with its conserved first and last residue. The D gene is left open where the match is weak. Rows give clone size only sometimes, using once, few, many, or a class for an expanded clone.

j_call,v_call,clone_size,d_call,cdr3_nt,cdr3_aa
TRBJ2-3,TRBV5-1,.,.,TGCGCCAGCAGCTTGACAGGAACTAGCACAGATACGCAGTATTTT,CASSLTGTSTDTQYF
TRBJ1-1,TRBV6-2/TRBV6-3,.,TRBD1,TGTGCCAGCAGTTACGGGACAGGGGGCGTGAACACTGAAGCTTTCTTT,CASSYGTGGVNTEAFF
TRBJ1-4,TRBV7-9,once,.,TGTGCCAGCAGCTCCCCGAGGGTGAGGATCGTCAATGAAAAACTGTTTTTT,CASSSPRVRIVNEKLFF
TRBJ2-1,TRBV6-6,few,TRBD2,TGTGCCAGCAGTTACTCTAGCGGGAGATTCGATGAGCAGTTCTTC,CASSYSSGRFDEQFF
TRBJ1-1,TRBV30,medium-sized,TRBD1,TGTGCCTGGTCTTGGGGACAGGTAGGCTCTGAAGCTTTCTTT,CAWSWGQVGSEAFF
TRBJ1-1,TRBV11-2,.,.,TGTGCCAGCAGCTTAGCGCAGGGGTGGACTGAAGCTTTCTTT,CASSLAQGWTEAFF
TRBJ2-7,TRBV18,.,.,TGTGCCAGCTCACCATCGGGGGTGGGAATCTCCTACGAGCAGTACTTC,CASSPSGVGISYEQYF
TRBJ1-2,TRBV6-6,.,.,TGTGCCAGCAGTTACTCGAACCAGGGTGACTACACCTTC,CASSYSNQGDYTF
TRBJ2-1,TRBV27,.,.,TGTGCCAGCAGTTTTGGTGCACTGGGGGGTGAGCAGTTCTTC,CASSFGALGGEQFF
TRBJ2-7,TRBV5-1,.,TRBD2,TGCGCCAGCAGTCCCCAACGAGGACTAGCGGGGGGGCCTTACGAGCAGTACTTC,CASSPQRGLAGGPYEQYF
TRBJ2-2,TRBV7-6,.,TRBD2,TGTGCCAGCAGCTTAGCGGCTAGCGGGAGGAACACCGGGGAGCTGTTTTTT,CASSLAASGRNTGELFF
TRBJ2-1,TRBV5-1,.,.,TGCGCCAGCAGCTTCTGGGGATCGGGGTACAATGAGCAGTTCTTC,CASSFWGSGYNEQFF
TRBJ1-2,TRBV10-3,.,.,TGTGCCATCAGTGGGGGGCACTCCTATGGCTACACCTTC,CAISGGHSYGYTF
TRBJ2-3,TRBV2,.,.,TGTGCCAGCAGTGAAGACAGTATGCTTACAGATACGCAGTATTTT,CASSEDSMLTDTQYF
TRBJ1-6,TRBV6-5,.,TRBD1,TGTGCCAGCAGTTACGGGCCAGGGGGTGGGGCCCTCCACTTT,CASSYGPGGGALHF
TRBJ1-1,TRBV4-1,.,.,TGCGCCAGCAGCCACCCCAGGATGAACACTGAAGCTTTCTTT,CASSHPRMNTEAFF
TRBJ1-1,TRBV18,.,TRBD1,TGTGCCAGCTCACCGGGACAGCTGAACACTGAAGCTTTCTTT,CASSPGQLNTEAFF
TRBJ1-2,TRBV5-4,.,.,TGTGCCAGCAGCTTGGACCCAGGGGTAGGGTTCTATGGCTACACCTTC,CASSLDPGVGFYGYTF
TRBJ1-2,TRBV7-8,.,TRBD1,TGTGCCAGCAGCTCGTACAGGGGGCGCGACTATGGCTACACCTTC,CASSSYRGRDYGYTF
TRBJ2-7,TRBV7-6,.,TRBD2,TGTGCCAGCAGCTTAAGCTCTAGCGGGAGCAACGAGCAGTACTTC,CASSLSSSGSNEQYF
TRBJ1-2,TRBV11-2,.,.,TGTGCCAGCAGCTTAGGAGCGGGGCACGGCTACACCTTC,CASSLGAGHGYTF
TRBJ2-7,TRBV6-1,.,.,TGTGCCAGCAGTGAAGAGGGGGAATTCGGCCACGAGCAGTACTTC,CASSEEGEFGHEQYF
TRBJ2-3,TRBV7-8,.,TRBD2,TGTGCCAGCAGCTTTGGTAGCGGGGGTTCTGATACGCAGTATTTT,CASSFGSGGSDTQYF
TRBJ1-2,TRBV5-4,.,TRBD1,TGTGCCAGCAGCTCAAGGGACAGGGAGAACTATGGCTACACCTTC,CASSSRDRENYGYTF
TRBJ1-5,TRBV27,.,.,TGTGCCAGCAGTTTTTCGGGGGATAGCAATCAGCCCCAGCATTTT,CASSFSGDSNQPQHF
TRBJ1-1,TRBV7-2,.,TRBD1,TGTGCCAGCAGCGATCGACAGGGGGCGATCGTCGGCACTGAAGCTTTCTTT,CASSDRQGAIVGTEAFF
TRBJ1-5,TRBV15,.,TRBD1,TGTGCCACCAGCAGAGCGACAGGGAGCAATCAGCCCCAGCATTTT,CATSRATGSNQPQHF
TRBJ1-3,TRBV11-2,few,TRBD1,TGTGCCAGCAGCCCGCCCGGGACAGTGGACTCTGGAAACACCATATATTTT,CASSPPGTVDSGNTIYF
TRBJ2-3,TRBV7-9,.,TRBD1,TGTGCCAGCAGCTTAGGTGAGGGGGCGACAGATACGCAGTATTTT,CASSLGEGATDTQYF
TRBJ2-3,TRBV4-2,.,TRBD2,TGTGCCAGCAGCCAAACTAGCGGGGTCGCAGATACGCAGTATTTT,CASSQTSGVADTQYF
TRBJ2-1,TRBV19,.,.,TGTGCCAGTAGTATTTCGTTCTACAATGAGCAGTTCTTC,CASSISFYNEQFF
TRBJ1-5,TRBV4-3,once,.,TGCGCCAGCAGCCAAGATATGAGGCGTGGGCAGCCCCAGCATTTT,CASSQDMRRGQPQHF
TRBJ2-7,TRBV9,.,.,TGTGCCAGCAGCGTAGGGGCTCAGGGGTACGAGCAGTACTTC,CASSVGAQGYEQYF
TRBJ2-6,TRBV10-3,once,TRBD1,TGTGCCATCAGTGAATCGGGGACAGGGGGAACTGGGGCCAACGTCCTGACTTTC,CAISESGTGGTGANVLTF
TRBJ1-5,TRBV19,once,.,TGTGCCAGTAGTCAAGACAGCAGTTATCAGCCCCAGCATTTT,CASSQDSSYQPQHF
TRBJ2-1,TRBV15,.,.,TGTGCCACCAGCAGAGTTCCGGTAGCCGGCAATGAGCAGTTCTTC,CATSRVPVAGNEQFF
TRBJ2-3,TRBV24-1,.,.,TGTGCCACCAGTGATTCTATGGGGAGGCACACAGATACGCAGTATTTT,CATSDSMGRHTDTQYF
TRBJ1-4,TRBV9,once,.,TGTGCCAGCAGCGTAGGAACTGACACAACTAATGAAAAACTGTTTTTT,CASSVGTDTTNEKLFF
TRBJ2-2,TRBV7-6,once,TRBD1,TGTGCCAGCAGCTCAATCTACAGGGGCGCGATCACCGGGGAGCTGTTTTTT,CASSSIYRGAITGELFF
TRBJ2-2,TRBV19,.,TRBD1,TGTGCCACCCGGACAGGCCGAGGTACCGGGGAGCTGTTTTTT,CATRTGRGTGELFF
TRBJ2-1,TRBV6-6,.,.,TGTGCCAGCAGTTACCCCGACTCTAACAATGAGCAGTTCTTC,CASSYPDSNNEQFF
TRBJ2-7,TRBV6-1,.,TRBD2,TGTGCCAGCAGTGATCGGGAGGCCGGGGAGCAGTACTTC,CASSDREAGEQYF
TRBJ1-1,TRBV5-1,.,.,TGCGCCAGCAGCTTGGAAGGGAGAAACACTGAAGCTTTCTTT,CASSLEGRNTEAFF
TRBJ1-2,TRBV5-1,.,TRBD1,TGCGCCAGCAGCGGAGGGACAGGAGACTATGGCTACACCTTC,CASSGGTGDYGYTF
TRBJ1-2,TRBV4-1,.,.,TGCGCCAGCCGGGCTTTAGAGGGAAGGAACTATGGCTACACCTTC,CASRALEGRNYGYTF
TRBJ2-3,TRBV5-4,.,.,TGTGCCAGCAGCTCGCCTAGGGGTACAGATACGCAGTATTTT,CASSSPRGTDTQYF
TRBJ1-1,TRBV7-6,.,.,TGTGCCAGCAGCTTAGATAAGAAACAGGTGAACACTGAAGCTTTCTTT,CASSLDKKQVNTEAFF
TRBJ2-1,TRBV10-2,.,TRBD2,TGCGCCAGCAGTGAGGAGGGAGGGGACTACAATGAGCAGTTCTTC,CASSEEGGDYNEQFF
TRBJ2-5,TRBV29-1,once,.,TGCAGCGTTGATCTAGATCCGGAGACCCAGTACTTC,CSVDLDPETQYF
TRBJ2-3,TRBV14,.,TRBD1,TGTGCCAGCAGCCAAGGTTGGACAGGGGGGAACACAGATACGCAGTATTTT,CASSQGWTGGNTDTQYF
TRBJ2-5,TRBV4-1,.,.,TGCGCCAGCAGCCAAGGGTTTGGCACCGGAGGGGAGACCCAGTACTTC,CASSQGFGTGGETQYF
TRBJ2-7,TRBV6-5,.,TRBD2,TGTGCCAGCAGTACTAGCGGGGGGGTCTCCGAGCAGTACTTC,CASSTSGGVSEQYF
TRBJ2-7,TRBV7-8,.,.,TGTGCCAGCAGCTTAGAGGCGGGGCTACCGCCCTCCTACGAGCAGTACTTC,CASSLEAGLPPSYEQYF
TRBJ1-6,TRBV14,.,TRBD1,TGTGCCAGCAGCCAAGTGATTTTTGGAAGGGGGCCCGATAATTCACCCCTCCACTTT,CASSQVIFGRGPDNSPLHF
TRBJ2-1,TRBV13,.,.,TGTGCCAGCAGCTTAAAACGGGGAGGCTCCTACAATGAGCAGTTCTTC,CASSLKRGGSYNEQFF
TRBJ2-5,TRBV4-2,.,.,TGTGCCAGCAGCCCCCCTAGCGCCTACCAAGAGACCCAGTACTTC,CASSPPSAYQETQYF
TRBJ1-5,TRBV7-2,few,.,TGTGCCAGCAGCTTAGGGGGAACGACAGGAAGGCAGCCCCAGCATTTT,CASSLGGTTGRQPQHF